This T cell receptor beta chain stems from a study of T cell responses to AZD1222 COVID-19 vaccine. Study details: Second doses were pooled across both intervals (about 4 or about 12 weeks). Overall study results and limits: Spike-specific TCR breadth and depth rose after two AZD1222 doses.

Profiling relied on immunoSEQ multiplex PCR, and the TCRdb table lists in-frame clones only, not all of them. This sample has approximately 150,000 clones, with approximately 91% found just once. The CDR3 is made up of 15 amino acids. V lost 3 bases to trimming and J lost 5 bases, with 17 bases between them. Looked up from germline, CDR1 is SGHDT and CDR2 is YYEEEE. About this clone: The antigen remains undetermined.

This chain links TRBV5-6 with TRBJ2-5; a weak D match, TRBD1 (5 bases). This sequence was found in an adult in good health. The sample was peripheral blood, taken on day 0 of AZD1222 vaccination. In nucleotides, the CDR3 is TGTGCCAGCAGCTCCACCCCTGTTCCAGGGGAGACCCAGTACTTC. Its protein product is CASSSTPVPGETQYF.